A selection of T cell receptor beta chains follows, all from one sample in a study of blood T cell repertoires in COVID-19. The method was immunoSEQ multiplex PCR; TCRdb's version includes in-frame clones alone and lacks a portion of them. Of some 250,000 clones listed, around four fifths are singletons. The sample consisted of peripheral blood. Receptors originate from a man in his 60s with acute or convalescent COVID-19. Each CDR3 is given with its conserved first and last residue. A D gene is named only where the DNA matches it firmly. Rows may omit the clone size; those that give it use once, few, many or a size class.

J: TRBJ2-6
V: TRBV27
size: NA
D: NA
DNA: TGTGCCAGCAGTTTACCAACAGGTTCTGGGGCCAACGTCCTGACTTTC
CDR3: CASSLPTGSGANVLTF

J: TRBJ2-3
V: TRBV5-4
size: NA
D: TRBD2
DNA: TGTGCCAGCAGCTTGCTACCGGGACTAGCGGTTAGCACAGATACGCAGTATTTT
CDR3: CASSLLPGLAVSTDTQYF

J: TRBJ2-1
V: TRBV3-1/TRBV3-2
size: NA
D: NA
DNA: TGTGCCAGCAGCCAAGACGTAGGGGGAGAGGACAATGAGCAGTTCTTC
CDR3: CASSQDVGGEDNEQFF

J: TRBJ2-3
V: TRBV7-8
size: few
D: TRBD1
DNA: TGTGCCAGCAGCTTACTCGACAGGGCTAGCACAGATACGCAGTATTTT
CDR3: CASSLLDRASTDTQYF

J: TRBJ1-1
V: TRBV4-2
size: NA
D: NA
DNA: TGTGCCAGCAGCCAAGATCCGGGATGGGACACTGAAGCTTTCTTT
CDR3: CASSQDPGWDTEAFF

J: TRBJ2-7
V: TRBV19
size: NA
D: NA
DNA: TGTGCCACCCGTTCAGGGGCCGAGCAGTACTTC
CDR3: CATRSGAEQYF

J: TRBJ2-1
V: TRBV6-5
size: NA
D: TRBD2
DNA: TGTGCCACCAGGGGGACTAGCGGGGCGGGTGAGCAGTTCTTC
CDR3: CATRGTSGAGEQFF

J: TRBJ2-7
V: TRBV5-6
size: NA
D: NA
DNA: TGTGCCAGCAGTTTAGCCCTACAGGACCTTGGACCTTACGAGCAGTACTTC
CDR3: CASSLALQDLGPYEQYF

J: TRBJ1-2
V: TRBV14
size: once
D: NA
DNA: TGTGCCAGCAGCCAAGATCGGGGTTCAGAAGGCTACACCTTC
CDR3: CASSQDRGSEGYTF

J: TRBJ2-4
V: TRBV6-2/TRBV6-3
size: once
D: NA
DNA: TGTGCCAGCAGTTACCCCGGTCCCGCGGCCCTAGCCAAAAACATTCAGTACTTC
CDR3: CASSYPGPAALAKNIQYF

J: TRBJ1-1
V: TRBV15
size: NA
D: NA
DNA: TGTGCCACCAGCAGAGAACAGGGCGCCGACACTGAAGCTTTCTTT
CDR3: CATSREQGADTEAFF

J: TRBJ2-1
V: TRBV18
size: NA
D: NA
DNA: TGTGCCAGCTCACCACAGGGGCCCTACAATGAGCAGTTCTTC
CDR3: CASSPQGPYNEQFF

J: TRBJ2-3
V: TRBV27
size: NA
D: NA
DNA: TGTGCCAGCAGTTTATATTCCGGAGATACGCAGTATTTT
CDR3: CASSLYSGDTQYF

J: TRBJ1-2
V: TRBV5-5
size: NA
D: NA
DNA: TGTGCCAGCAGCTTGGTGGTTGGGCGTAACTATGGCTACACCTTC
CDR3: CASSLVVGRNYGYTF

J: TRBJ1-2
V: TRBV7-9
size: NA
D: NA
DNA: TGTGCCAGCAGCTTAGCAGGCGGGGGTGCGGGCTATGGCTACACCTTC
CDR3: CASSLAGGGAGYGYTF

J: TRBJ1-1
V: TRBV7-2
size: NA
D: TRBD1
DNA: TGTGCCAGCAGCTTGGGGACAGGGACCGAAGCTTTCTTT
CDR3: CASSLGTGTEAFF

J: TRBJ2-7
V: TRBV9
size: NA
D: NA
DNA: TGTGCCAGCAGCGGACCCGGGTACGAGCAGTACTTC
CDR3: CASSGPGYEQYF

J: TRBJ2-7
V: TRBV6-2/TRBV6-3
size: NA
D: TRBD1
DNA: TGTGCCAGCAGTTACTCAATCGGGACAGGGGACGAGCAGTACTTC
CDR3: CASSYSIGTGDEQYF

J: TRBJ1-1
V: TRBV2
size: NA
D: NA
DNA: TGTGCCAGCAGTGAACAGGGGCACCTTGAAGCTTTCTTT
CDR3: CASSEQGHLEAFF

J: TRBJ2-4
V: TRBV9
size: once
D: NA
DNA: TGTGCCAGCAGCGTGGACCCGACAGGTCCGAACATTCAGTACTTC
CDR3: CASSVDPTGPNIQYF

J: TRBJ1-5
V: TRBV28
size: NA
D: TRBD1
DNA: TGTGCCAGCAGTTTATCAGGGGGACTCAATCAGCCCCAGCATTTT
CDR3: CASSLSGGLNQPQHF

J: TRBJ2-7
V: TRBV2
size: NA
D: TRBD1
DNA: TGTGCCACCACCGGGACAGGATACGAGCAGTACTTC
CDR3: CATTGTGYEQYF

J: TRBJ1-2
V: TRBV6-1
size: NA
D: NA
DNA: TGTGCCAGCAGTGAAGTTCTCGGGGGGCAGGGTGGCTACACCTTC
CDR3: CASSEVLGGQGGYTF

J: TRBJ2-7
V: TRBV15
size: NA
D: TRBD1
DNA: TGTGCCACCAGTTTGGGAACAGGGGCCTACGAGCAGTACTTC
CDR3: CATSLGTGAYEQYF

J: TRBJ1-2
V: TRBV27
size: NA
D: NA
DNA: TGTGCCAGCAGTTTAAGAGGTTACTATGGCTACACCTTC
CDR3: CASSLRGYYGYTF

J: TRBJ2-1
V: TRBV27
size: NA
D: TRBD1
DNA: TGTGCCAGCAGCCTACGGGCAGGGGGTGCAACAGGGGCTGAGCAGTTCTTC
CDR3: CASSLRAGGATGAEQFF

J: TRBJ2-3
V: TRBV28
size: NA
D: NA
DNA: TGTGCCAGCAGTTTTATACTCGCAGATACGCAGTATTTT
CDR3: CASSFILADTQYF

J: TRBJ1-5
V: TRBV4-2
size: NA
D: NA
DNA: TGTGCCAGCAGCCAAGAACAAAGGACAGCCTACAATCAGCCCCAGCATTTT
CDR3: CASSQEQRTAYNQPQHF

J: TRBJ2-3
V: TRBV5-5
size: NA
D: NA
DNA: TGTGCCAGCAGTCCCGACGGAGGCGGCACAGATACGCAGTATTTT
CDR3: CASSPDGGGTDTQYF

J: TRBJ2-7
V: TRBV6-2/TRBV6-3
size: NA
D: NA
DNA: TGTGCCAGCAGTTACTCGGGCCCGGGAGAGGGAGGGCAGTACTTC
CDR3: CASSYSGPGEGGQYF

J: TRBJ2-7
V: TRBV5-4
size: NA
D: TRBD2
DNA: TGTGCCAGCAGCTTACCGTCGGGACTAGCGAGGTACGAGCAGTACTTC
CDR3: CASSLPSGLARYEQYF

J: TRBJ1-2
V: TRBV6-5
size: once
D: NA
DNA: TGTGCCAGCAGCCCCGCGGGCCACTATGGCTACACCTTC
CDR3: CASSPAGHYGYTF

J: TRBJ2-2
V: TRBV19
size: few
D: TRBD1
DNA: TGTGCCAGTAGTGCCGGGACAGGGACCCCCGGGGAGCTGTTTTTT
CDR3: CASSAGTGTPGELFF